This is a list of T cell receptor beta chains from one sample in a study of cytomegalovirus exposure and HLA in healthy donors. Method: immunoSEQ multiplex PCR; TCRdb's copy keeps in-frame clones and lacks some. Of roughly 200,000 clones in the sample, about nine tenths are singletons; the top ten hold less than 9.5%. The sample comprised PBMCs. The receptors derive from a man in his thirties or forties in good health and CMV-seropositive. The CDR3 runs from the conserved cysteine through the conserved F or W. The D gene is left open where the match is weak. Clone size appears in some rows only: once, few, many, or a class for an expanded clone.

CDR3 length | J gene | V gene | D gene | clone size | CDR3 protein | CDR3 DNA
13 | TRBJ2-7 | TRBV4-1 | - | - | CASSRGGAYEQYF | TGCGCCAGCAGCCGAGGGGGGGCCTACGAGCAGTACTTC
14 | TRBJ1-6 | TRBV2 | - | - | CASSEGRGGSPLHF | TGTGCCAGCAGTGAAGGCCGAGGGGGTTCACCCCTCCACTTT
15 | TRBJ2-2 | TRBV25-1 | TRBD1 | - | CASSEPGQRPGELFF | TGTGCCAGCAGTGAACCGGGACAGCGCCCCGGGGAGCTGTTTTTT
17 | TRBJ2-1 | TRBV5-1 | TRBD2 | - | CASSLAWTSGSYNEQFF | TGCGCCAGCAGCTTGGCTTGGACTAGCGGCTCCTACAATGAGCAGTTCTTC
13 | TRBJ2-5 | TRBV11-2 | - | - | CASSWGHQETQYF | TGTGCCAGCAGCTGGGGACACCAAGAGACCCAGTACTTC
17 | TRBJ2-1 | TRBV15 | - | once | CATSRDRASSSYNEQFF | TGTGCCACCAGCAGAGATCGCGCCTCAAGCTCCTACAATGAGCAGTTCTTC
15 | TRBJ2-7 | TRBV15 | - | - | CATSRGSGSSYEQYF | TGTGCCACCAGCAGAGGCTCAGGAAGCTCCTACGAGCAGTACTTC
16 | TRBJ2-4 | TRBV29-1 | TRBD1 | - | CSVVPGTGLAKNIQYF | TGCAGCGTTGTACCGGGGACAGGACTAGCCAAAAACATTCAGTACTTC
14 | TRBJ1-6 | TRBV6-5 | - | few | CASSYQGGNSPLHF | TGTGCCAGCAGTTACCAGGGCGGCAATTCACCCCTCCACTTT
13 | TRBJ2-7 | TRBV6-1 | TRBD2 | - | CVTSGRGAYEQYF | TGTGTGACAAGCGGGAGAGGCGCCTACGAGCAGTACTTC
15 | TRBJ2-7 | TRBV19 | TRBD1 | - | CASSIVGTVSYEQYF | TGTGCCAGTAGTATAGTAGGGACAGTCTCCTACGAGCAGTACTTC
16 | TRBJ2-5 | TRBV18 | TRBD1 | - | CASSTRTGGGKETQYF | TGTGCCAGCTCAACTCGGACAGGGGGAGGAAAAGAGACCCAGTACTTC
14 | TRBJ2-7 | TRBV2 | TRBD2 | - | CAIETSGGTYEQYF | TGTGCCATAGAAACTAGCGGGGGGACCTACGAGCAGTACTTC
14 | TRBJ2-7 | TRBV19 | TRBD1 | - | CASSSGTGTYEQYF | TGTGCCAGTAGCTCCGGGACAGGGACCTACGAGCAGTACTTC
15 | TRBJ1-6 | TRBV7-3 | - | - | CASSLLVQGSSPLHF | TGTGCCAGCAGCTTATTGGTACAGGGAAGTTCACCCCTCCACTTT
16 | TRBJ2-3 | TRBV25-1 | - | once | CATEGYSNTYTDTQYF | TGTGCCACAGAAGGCTACTCAAATACCTACACAGATACGCAGTATTTT
16 | TRBJ2-2 | TRBV9 | TRBD1 | - | CASSPRDRENTGELFF | TGTGCCAGCAGCCCGAGGGACAGGGAGAACACCGGGGAGCTGTTTTTT
14 | TRBJ2-7 | TRBV5-1 | - | - | CASSFTGPPYEQYF | TGCGCCAGCAGCTTTACAGGCCCCCCCTACGAGCAGTACTTC
13 | TRBJ2-1 | TRBV27 | - | few | CASSLYSYNEQFF | TGTGCCAGCAGTCTTTACTCGTACAATGAGCAGTTCTTC
14 | TRBJ1-2 | TRBV9 | - | - | CASSVAGEYYGYTF | TGTGCCAGCAGCGTAGCGGGGGAGTACTATGGCTACACCTTC
15 | TRBJ2-7 | TRBV4-1 | TRBD1 | - | CASSQLRDSGYEQYF | TGCGCCAGCAGCCAACTCCGGGACAGCGGCTACGAGCAGTACTTC
16 | TRBJ2-2 | TRBV11-2 | - | - | CASSPNAGGGTGELFF | TGTGCCAGCAGCCCTAACGCAGGGGGAGGAACCGGGGAGCTGTTTTTT
16 | TRBJ1-1 | TRBV27 | TRBD1 | - | CASSLDRGRGDTEAFF | TGTGCCAGCAGTTTAGACAGGGGGCGAGGGGACACTGAAGCTTTCTTT
12 | TRBJ2-5 | TRBV29-1 | - | - | CSVVSGQETQYF | TGCAGCGTTGTATCAGGGCAAGAGACCCAGTACTTC
13 | TRBJ1-3 | TRBV6-6 | - | - | CASSSLNGNTIYF | TGTGCCAGCAGCTCCCTAAACGGAAACACCATATATTTT
14 | TRBJ2-7 | TRBV9 | TRBD2 | - | CASSALTSGDEQYF | TGTGCCAGCAGCGCCCTGACTAGCGGGGACGAGCAGTACTTC
16 | TRBJ2-7 | TRBV28 | - | - | CASSLGRGTRAYEQYF | TGTGCCAGCAGTTTAGGAAGGGGGACGCGAGCCTACGAGCAGTACTTC
14 | TRBJ1-2 | TRBV9 | - | - | CASSVEQGSYGYTF | TGTGCCAGCAGCGTAGAACAGGGCTCCTATGGCTACACCTTC
13 | TRBJ2-2 | TRBV29-1 | - | - | CSVEARYTGELFF | TGCAGCGTTGAGGCCAGATACACCGGGGAGCTGTTTTTT
15 | TRBJ1-5 | TRBV27 | - | - | CASSFWAGSNQPQHF | TGTGCCAGCAGTTTTTGGGCGGGTAGCAATCAGCCCCAGCATTTT
13 | TRBJ2-7 | TRBV7-7 | TRBD1 | - | CASSLARGREQYF | TGTGCCAGCAGCTTAGCGAGGGGGCGAGAGCAGTACTTC
15 | TRBJ2-1 | TRBV6-5 | TRBD2 | - | CASRIAGGPYNEQFF | TGTGCCAGCAGGATAGCGGGGGGGCCCTACAATGAGCAGTTCTTC
16 | TRBJ1-5 | TRBV5-1 | TRBD1 | - | CASSLEPGQGTQPQHF | TGCGCCAGCAGCTTGGAGCCGGGACAGGGGACTCAGCCCCAGCATTTT
11 | TRBJ2-7 | TRBV6-1 | - | few | CASSEGTEQYF | TGTGCCAGCAGTGAAGGGACCGAGCAGTACTTC
13 | TRBJ1-2 | TRBV30 | - | - | CAGGGDPRRGYTF | TGTGCCGGCGGGGGGGATCCCCGCCGTGGCTACACCTTC
13 | TRBJ2-7 | TRBV7-2 | - | - | CASRSTGVYEQYF | TGTGCCAGCAGATCTACGGGGGTCTACGAGCAGTACTTC
15 | TRBJ2-5 | TRBV27 | - | - | CASSFTGIRVGTQYF | TGTGCCAGCAGTTTTACAGGGATCCGGGTCGGGACCCAGTACTTC
15 | TRBJ1-5 | TRBV28 | - | - | CASKTDPMQNQPQHF | TGTGCCAGCAAAACCGACCCGATGCAAAATCAGCCCCAGCATTTT
14 | TRBJ2-2 | TRBV4-3 | - | - | CASSQDVTTGELFF | TGCGCCAGCAGCCAAGATGTTACCACCGGGGAGCTGTTTTTT
16 | TRBJ2-7 | TRBV7-2 | TRBD2 | - | CASSLVVGTSVPEQYF | TGTGCCAGCAGCTTAGTCGTCGGGACTAGCGTTCCAGAGCAGTACTTC
15 | TRBJ2-7 | TRBV9 | TRBD1 | once | CASSHTGGFPNEQYF | TGTGCCAGCAGCCATACAGGGGGCTTTCCCAACGAGCAGTACTTC
13 | TRBJ1-2 | TRBV28 | TRBD1 | - | CASSLTGVSGYTF | TGTGCCAGCAGTTTGACAGGGGTATCTGGCTACACCTTC
16 | TRBJ2-4 | TRBV5-6 | - | - | CASSGPDRVAKNIQYF | TGTGCCAGCAGCGGACCGGACAGAGTAGCCAAAAACATTCAGTACTTC
12 | TRBJ2-7 | TRBV6-5 | TRBD1 | - | CASSYLGQGAYF | TGTGCCAGCAGTTACTTGGGTCAGGGGGCGTACTTC
16 | TRBJ2-7 | TRBV5-5 | TRBD1 | - | CASSFGTGPLLYEQYF | TGTGCCAGCAGCTTTGGGACAGGGCCCCTTTTGTACGAGCAGTACTTC
13 | TRBJ1-1 | TRBV7-2 | - | - | CASGRPLNTEAFF | TGTGCCAGCGGTCGGCCTCTGAACACTGAAGCTTTCTTT
13 | TRBJ1-2 | TRBV15 | - | once | CATSRGGNYGYTF | TGTGCCACCAGCAGAGGGGGGAACTATGGCTACACCTTC
15 | TRBJ2-1 | TRBV15 | - | - | CATSRVRRGYNEQFF | TGTGCCACCAGCAGAGTTCGCAGGGGCTACAATGAGCAGTTCTTC
15 | TRBJ1-5 | TRBV6-1 | TRBD1 | - | CASSDRDRGYQPQHF | TGTGCCAGCAGTGATCGGGACAGGGGGTACCAGCCCCAGCATTTT
14 | TRBJ2-7 | TRBV7-9 | TRBD1 | - | CASGPGQGINEQYF | TGTGCCAGTGGGCCGGGACAGGGAATCAACGAGCAGTACTTC
18 | TRBJ2-1 | TRBV5-1 | - | - | CASSLTHGGGTRHNEQFF | TGCGCCAGCAGCCTCACCCACGGCGGAGGAACACGCCACAATGAGCAGTTCTTC
15 | TRBJ2-7 | TRBV11-3 | - | - | CASSPRRGKPYEQYF | TGTGCCAGCAGTCCTCGGAGGGGGAAGCCCTACGAGCAGTACTTC
15 | TRBJ2-5 | TRBV30 | - | - | CAWTRGQRVIETQYF | TGTGCCTGGACGCGGGGACAGAGGGTAATTGAGACCCAGTACTTC
18 | TRBJ2-2 | TRBV7-3 | TRBD2 | - | CASSPLAGGTTNTGELFF | TGTGCCAGCAGTCCACTAGCGGGGGGAACTACGAACACCGGGGAGCTGTTTTTT
12 | TRBJ1-2 | TRBV5-1 | - | - | CASSTDSYGYTF | TGCGCCAGCAGCACCGACAGCTATGGCTACACCTTC
15 | TRBJ1-1 | TRBV12-5 | - | once | CASGLVQGGVTEAFF | TGTGCTAGTGGTTTGGTACAAGGGGGAGTTACTGAAGCTTTCTTT